The TCR beta chain described here comes from a study of T cell responses to AZD1222 COVID-19 vaccine. Study-level findings and limits: Across the whole spike, CD4 TCRs peaked at regions 160-218 and 743-854.

CDR3 length: 12 residues. Germline lookup yields CDR1 SEHNR and CDR2 FQNEAQ (reference sequence). V dropped 5 bases and J dropped 8 bases, with 12 bases sitting between them. Sequencing used immunoSEQ multiplex PCR; TCRdb keeps in-frame clones, though not all of them. The repertoire includes approximately 92,000 clones, approximately 84% of them detected once, and roughly 10% sits in the top ten. Notes on this clone: The antigen remains undetermined.

The receptor was isolated from an adult in good health. The sequenced sample was peripheral blood, obtained on day 0 of AZD1222 vaccination. This chain joins TRBV7-9 and TRBJ1-1; a weak D match, TRBD1 (6 bases). For the CDR3, the DNA is TGTGCCAGCAGCCCACTAGGGGGGGAAGCTTTCTTT. Protein: CASSPLGGEAFF.